A single sample is the source of the 17 T cell receptor beta chains below, sequenced in a study of CD8 T cells in Susac syndrome. Random hexamers were used to reverse transcribe the RNA input (about 0.45 to 1 ug). TCRdb ran MiXCR on the immunoSEQ multiplex PCR reads and lists one entry per CDR3 protein. The sample shows some 300,000 distinct CDR3 sequences, 89% of them seen only once. Sequencing was performed on CD8+ T cells from PBMCs. The receptors shown here come from a human donor with multiple sclerosis.

In DNA form, the CDR3 reads TGTGCCAGCAGTTACGGGCCGTCCGATTACGAGCAGTACTTC. It codes for CASSYGPSDYEQYF. The J gene is TRBJ2-7, the V gene TRBV6-5; no clear D. The CDR3 has 14 residues. The germline V gene encodes CDR1 MNHEY and CDR2 SVGAGI. V was trimmed by 2 bases and J by 4 bases, leaving 12 bases between them.

The V gene is TRBV3-1, the J gene TRBJ2-1, with TRBD2 matching 7 bases. V was pared by 3 bases and J by 4 bases, with 3 bases of the junction left unmatched. Germline V gives CDR1 LGHDT, CDR2 YNNKEL (reference sequence). The CDR3 totals 14 residues. CDR3 nucleotides: TGTGCCAGCAGCCAGGGAGGGTATTACAATGAGCAGTTCTTC. Translated, it gives CASSQGGYYNEQFF.

This rearrangement joins TRBV3-1 to TRBJ2-1, with D unresolved. The CDR3 has 13 amino acids. Germline CDR1 LGHDT, CDR2 YNNKEL (reference sequence). Between the trimmed V and J ends, which lost 1 base and 7 bases, there was a span of 8 bases. DNA of the CDR3: TGTGCCAGCAGCCAAGTACTAAGGAATGAGCAGTTCTTC. Its protein is CASSQVLRNEQFF.

The chain uses TRBV9 and TRBJ2-5; 8 nucleotides line up with TRBD2. The trim removed 0 bases at V and 2 bases at J, leaving 6 bases unmatched. The CDR3 has 16 amino acids. CDR1 SGDLS and CDR2 YYNGEE come from the germline V gene. CDR3 residues: CASSVDPAGVQETQYF. The CDR3 DNA follows: TGTGCCAGCAGCGTAGATCCAGCGGGGGTGCAAGAGACCCAGTACTTC.

The rearrangement joins TRBV6-5 to TRBJ2-5, with D unresolved. The CDR3 totals 15 residues. V lost 6 bases and J 1 base, leaving 15 bases between the germline ends. Germline CDR1 and CDR2: MNHEY and SVGAGI. The CDR3 spells CASSLTFFLQETQYF. The CDR3 DNA reads as TGTGCCAGCAGCCTCACTTTTTTCCTCCAAGAGACCCAGTACTTC.

CDR3 sequence: CASSSRVGAGGGEQFF. The CDR3 region has the DNA TGTGCCAGCAGCTCTCGGGTCGGAGCGGGTGGGGGTGAGCAGTTCTTC. V and J are TRBV7-9 and TRBJ2-1; D is perhaps TRBD2 (6 bases). Germline lookup yields CDR1 SEHNR and CDR2 FQNEAQ (reference sequence). CDR3 length equals 16 residues. V lost 4 bases and J 9 bases, leaving 22 bases between the germline ends.

The chain has TRBV6-5 and TRBJ2-2, with D uncertain. V was shortened by 7 bases and J by 5 bases, with 11 bases between the two germline ends. Germline values: CDR1 MNHEY, CDR2 SVGAGI. This CDR3 is built from 13 residues. The CDR3 DNA reads TGTGCCAGCACCCCCTCCGTAACCGGGGAGCTGTTTTTT. Residues: CASTPSVTGELFF.

This chain connects TRBV25-1 to TRBJ2-7; D is possibly TRBD2 (6 bases). Germline V gene sequence: CDR1 MGHDK, CDR2 SYGVNS. CDR3 length: 14 amino acids. The ends were cut back, 3 bases at V and 5 bases at J, with 14 bases in the middle. The DNA of the CDR3 is TGTGCCAGCAGTGACCTTTGGGGGGACCACGAGCAGTACTTC. Translating gives CASSDLWGDHEQYF.

In nucleotides, the CDR3 is TGTGCCTGGAGTGTACTACCACAGGGAGGCGAAAAACTGTTTTTT. It codes for CAWSVLPQGGEKLFF. The chain joins TRBV30 to TRBJ1-4; D perhaps matches TRBD1 (6 bases). V was trimmed by 0 bases and J by 8 bases, leaving 16 bases between them. This CDR3 region has 15 residues. The germline V gene encodes CDR1 GTSNPN and CDR2 SVGIG (reference sequence).

This clonotype was counted a few times. The V and J genes are TRBV6-1 and TRBJ2-3; TRBD2 is a possible D gene (6 bases). The length of the CDR3 is 16 residues. Trimming stripped 2 bases from V and 1 base from J, with 13 bases between. The germline gives CDR1 MNHNS, CDR2 SASEGT. The CDR3 here is CASSELGGGGTDTQYF. For the CDR3, the DNA is TGTGCCAGCAGTGAACTTGGGGGAGGCGGCACAGATACGCAGTATTTT.

The chain uses TRBV29-1 and TRBJ2-5; D is unresolved. Germline V CDR1 and CDR2: SQVTM, ANQGSEA. This CDR3 spans 12 amino acids. The ends were cut back, 5 bases at V and 1 base at J, with 8 bases in the middle. As DNA, the CDR3 is TGCAGCGTTCCAACTCTCCAAGAGACCCAGTACTTC. Amino acids: CSVPTLQETQYF.

The chain combines TRBV12-3 or TRBV12-4 with TRBJ1-2; possibly TRBD1 for D (5 bases). This CDR3 is 13 amino acids long. V lost 6 bases to trimming and J lost 4 bases, with 12 bases between them. CDR3 in amino acids: CASSHPGFYGYTF. In nucleotides, the CDR3 is TGTGCCAGCAGCCACCCAGGGTTCTATGGCTACACCTTC.

V gene TRBV20-1 combines with J gene TRBJ2-3; D is possibly TRBD1 (6 bases). The germline V and J ends were trimmed by 0 bases and 1 base, with 8 bases remaining between them. The germline CDR1 and CDR2 sequences are DFQATT and SNEGSKA (reference sequence). The CDR3 is 14 residues long. The chain's CDR3 is CSARDEGGTDTQYF. The CDR3 bases are TGCAGTGCTAGAGATGAGGGGGGCACAGATACGCAGTATTTT.

This chain uses TRBV9 with TRBJ2-1; TRBD1 matches 9 bases. CDR1 and CDR2 from the germline V gene are SGDLS and YYNGEE. The ends lost 3 bases at V and 0 bases at J; junction bases unmatched: 7. This CDR3 region has 17 residues. CDR3 sequence reads: CASSAGQGRISYNEQFF. In DNA, the CDR3 is TGTGCCAGCAGCGCAGGACAGGGGAGGATCTCCTACAATGAGCAGTTCTTC.

The count of this clonotype is one. The gene calls are TRBV6-6 and TRBJ1-2; TRBD1 agrees at 8 bases. V was pared by 8 bases and J by 6 bases, with 2 bases of the junction left unmatched. The CDR3 extends over 11 amino acids. Germline CDR1 reads MNHNY; CDR2 reads SVGAGI (reference sequence). The CDR3 coding sequence is TGTGCCAGCGGGACAGGAGATGGCTACACCTTC. It is translated as CASGTGDGYTF.

This chain links TRBV13 with TRBJ2-1, with TRBD2 identical over 14 bases. Trimming took 0 bases from V and 4 from J; bases not matched to a gene: 8. The CDR3 runs to 19 residues. Germline lookup yields CDR1 PRHDT and CDR2 FYEKMQ (reference sequence). CDR3 bases: TGTGCCAGCAGCTTAGGGGTACCTGGGACTAGCGGGGGTTACAATGAGCAGTTCTTC. This translates into CASSLGVPGTSGGYNEQFF.

This clonotype was seen a few times. V usage is TRBV5-4 and J usage is TRBJ2-7; 7 positions match TRBD1. After removal of 3 bases from V and 2 bases from J, the junction contained 2 bases not matched to a gene. This CDR3 region has 13 residues. In germline, CDR1 is SGHNT, CDR2 YYREEE (reference sequence). This chain's CDR3 is CASSWGQPYEQYF. CDR3 DNA: TGTGCCAGCAGCTGGGGACAGCCCTACGAGCAGTACTTC.